These 8 T cell receptor beta chains came from one sample sequenced in a study of cytomegalovirus exposure and HLA in healthy donors. Primers included in the PCR were 60 Vbeta and 13 Jbeta primers. Using immunoSEQ multiplex PCR, the repertoire was profiled, and TCRdb retains in-frame clones only, with some absent. This repertoire shows over 150,000 clones, around 81% found once; its top ten account for less than 15%. Sequencing was performed on PBMCs. The source is a woman between 45 and 65 years old in good health and CMV-seronegative.

The chain employs TRBV11-2 and TRBJ2-7; 7 bases are a match to TRBD1. Germline-derived CDR1 and CDR2 are SGHAT and FQNNGV. Trimming cost V 5 bases and J 3 bases; bases outside gene matches: 10. The CDR3 contains 15 residues. CDR3 bases: TGTGCCAGCAGCCCCAGGACAGGACCAGACTACGAGCAGTACTTC. It codes for CASSPRTGPDYEQYF.

V usage is TRBV7-2 and J usage is TRBJ2-7; D is possibly TRBD1 (7 bases). Germline CDR1 SGHTA, CDR2 FQGNSA. The ends were cut back, 5 bases at V and 3 bases at J, with 14 bases in the middle. This CDR3 spans 14 amino acids. The CDR3: CASSPRGTVYEQYF. CDR3 nucleotides: TGTGCCAGCAGCCCCCGGGGGACAGTCTACGAGCAGTACTTC.

This clone occurred once. The chain is built from TRBV4-3 and TRBJ2-7; 7 positions agree with TRBD1. CDR1 LGHNA and CDR2 YSLEER come from the germline V gene. The CDR3 spans 14 residues. V gave up 3 bases and J gave up 7 bases; unmatched junction bases: 9. CDR3 protein: CASSQNSLQGEQYF. CDR3 bases: TGCGCCAGCAGCCAGAATTCCTTACAGGGGGAGCAGTACTTC.

This rearrangement joins TRBV2 to TRBJ2-6; 9 bases are a match to TRBD1. Germline V lookup: CDR1 SNHLY, CDR2 FYNNEI. V gave up 3 bases and J gave up 4 bases; unmatched junction bases: 10. The CDR3 runs 18 residues. In DNA, the CDR3 is TGTGCCAGCAGTGAGGAGAGGACAGGGGCCTGGGGGGCCAACGTCCTGACTTTC. This gives the protein CASSEERTGAWGANVLTF.

The chain combines TRBV5-1 with TRBJ1-1, with D hard to call. The V end lost 0 bases, the J end lost 5 bases, and 8 bases lay between the germline ends. The germline V gene encodes CDR1 SGHRS and CDR2 YFSETQ. CDR3 length equals 13 residues. CDR3 bases: TGCGCCAGCAGCTTGGCCGACTATACTGAAGCTTTCTTT. It is translated as CASSLADYTEAFF.

The chain links TRBV10-3 to TRBJ2-3; D is unresolved. The CDR3 has 17 residues. V lost 1 base and J 1 base, leaving 15 bases between the germline ends. Germline V CDR1 and CDR2: ENHRY, SYGVKD. CDR3 loop: CAISELEAALGTDTQYF. CDR3 DNA sequence: TGTGCCATCAGTGAGTTAGAGGCAGCTCTTGGCACAGATACGCAGTATTTT.

V gene TRBV5-5 combines with J gene TRBJ1-4; 9 positions match TRBD1. Germline lookup yields CDR1 SGHKS and CDR2 YYEKEE (reference sequence). The CDR3 is made up of 14 amino acids. V trimming: 5 bases; J trimming: 7 bases; junction bases outside the gene matches: 6. Here the CDR3 DNA reads TGTGCCAGCAGTTCGGACAGGGGCGGTGAAAAACTGTTTTTT. It translates to CASSSDRGGEKLFF.

The CDR3: CASSEGQPDTQYF. CDR3 bases: TGTGCCAGCAGTGAGGGACAGCCAGATACGCAGTATTTT. The rearrangement uses TRBV6-4 and TRBJ2-3, with TRBD1 matching 7 bases. V dropped 3 bases and J dropped 4; count of bases not matched to a gene: 1. CDR1 and CDR2 from the germline V gene are MRHNA and SNTAGT. The CDR3 length is 13 residues.